A selection of T cell receptor beta chains follows, all from one sample in a study of OX40 agonist ivuxolimab in advanced cancers. Measured with immunoSEQ multiplex PCR; TCRdb has only the in-frame clones, and not every one. In the table there are roughly 80,000 clones, about 86% of which are singletons. The material sequenced was CD4+ or CD8+ T cells sorted from blood, taken in a trial of the OX40 agonist ivuxolimab. The receptors stem from an adult with an advanced solid tumor such as melanoma, head and neck, liver or kidney cancer. Each CDR3 is given with its conserved first and last residue. The D gene is left open where the match is weak. Clone size is not always given. Where it is, it says once, few, many or a class for expanded clones.

size	D	V	J	DNA	CDR3
NA	NA	TRBV5-4	TRBJ2-6	TGTGCCAGCAGCTCTTCACTGGACCGAGCTGGGGCCAACGTCCTGACTTTC	CASSSSLDRAGANVLTF
NA	NA	TRBV5-1	TRBJ2-1	TGCGCCAGCAGGTCCGAAGGGGAGGCGGAGCAGTTCTTC	CASRSEGEAEQFF
NA	TRBD1	TRBV5-6	TRBJ1-2	TGTGCCAGCAGCGCCCCGGGACAGATCAACTATGGCTACACCTTC	CASSAPGQINYGYTF
NA	NA	TRBV4-1	TRBJ1-2	TGCGCCAGCAGTCTAGGCCCAGGGGAGAGGTTTGGCTACACCTTC	CASSLGPGERFGYTF
NA	TRBD1	TRBV5-1	TRBJ1-2	TGCGCCAGCAGCAGGGGACAGGGTGATGGTGGCTACACCTTC	CASSRGQGDGGYTF
NA	NA	TRBV7-8	TRBJ1-5	TGTGCCAGCAGCCCTAGGGTCCCATTTGGGGGGGATCAGCCCCAGCATTTT	CASSPRVPFGGDQPQHF
NA	TRBD1	TRBV18	TRBJ1-1	TGTGCCAGCTCACTCACCGGGACAGCGAACACTGAAGCTTTCTTT	CASSLTGTANTEAFF
few	NA	TRBV7-2	TRBJ1-2	TGTGCCAGCAGGTCTCGGGGGGCAGGCTATGGCTACACCTTC	CASRSRGAGYGYTF
NA	NA	TRBV7-2	TRBJ1-5	TGTGCCAGCAGCTGGGGGGTTCGGATGAGCAATCAGCCCCAGCATTTT	CASSWGVRMSNQPQHF
NA	NA	TRBV11-1	TRBJ2-3	TGTGCCAGCAGCCTCGATAGCGGCACAGATACGCAGTATTTT	CASSLDSGTDTQYF
NA	TRBD2	TRBV5-1	TRBJ2-1	TGCGCCAGCAGTGGTCTAGCGGGGAAGAATTCCAATGAGCAGTTCTTC	CASSGLAGKNSNEQFF
NA	NA	TRBV7-9	TRBJ2-3	TGTGCCAGCAGCTTAGGGACCACAGATACGCAGTATTTT	CASSLGTTDTQYF
few	NA	TRBV5-6	TRBJ1-1	TGTGCCAGCAGCTTGGGGACAGATGAAGCTTTCTTT	CASSLGTDEAFF
NA	NA	TRBV6-1	TRBJ2-7	TGTGCCGTCAGGGGTTTCCTCTCCTACGAGCAGTACTTC	CAVRGFLSYEQYF
NA	NA	TRBV5-5	TRBJ2-7	TGTGCCAGCAGCTTGGCCGGATTAAGCTCCTACGAGCAGTACTTC	CASSLAGLSSYEQYF
NA	NA	TRBV6-4	TRBJ1-1	TGTGCCAGCAGCGCGACAGTGAACACTGAAGCTTTCTTT	CASSATVNTEAFF
NA	NA	TRBV2	TRBJ1-4	TGTGCCAGCACCCCGGGACACGGGAATGAAAAACTGTTTTTT	CASTPGHGNEKLFF
NA	NA	TRBV28	TRBJ2-7	TGTGCCAGCAGCCGGGGTCGCTACGAGCAGTACTTC	CASSRGRYEQYF
NA	NA	TRBV4-1	TRBJ2-5	TGCGCCAGCAGCCCTACCCGAAGGTTCCAAGAGACCCAGTACTTC	CASSPTRRFQETQYF
NA	NA	TRBV27	TRBJ2-3	TGTGCCAGCAGTTTACGAGTTAGTAGGGATACGCAGTATTTT	CASSLRVSRDTQYF
NA	TRBD1	TRBV30	TRBJ1-2	TGTGCCTGGAGTGTGGGAGGGGGCGTTGGCTACACCTTC	CAWSVGGGVGYTF
few	TRBD1	TRBV18	TRBJ1-5	TGTGCCAGCTCACTACTGGACAGGGGAGGCAATCAGCCCCAGCATTTT	CASSLLDRGGNQPQHF
NA	TRBD1	TRBV18	TRBJ1-5	TGTGCCAGCTCACCCCAGACAGGGCGGGGCAATCAGCCCCAGCATTTT	CASSPQTGRGNQPQHF
NA	NA	TRBV11-1	TRBJ2-2	TGTGCCAGCACCCTGGACAGAGCGAACACCGGGGAGCTGTTTTTT	CASTLDRANTGELFF
NA	NA	TRBV7-3	TRBJ2-7	TGTGCCAGCAGCTTATACCCGACTGGGCCTGGGAACGAGCAGTACTTC	CASSLYPTGPGNEQYF
NA	NA	TRBV19	TRBJ2-6	TGTGCCAGTAGTATAGGGCGGCTTACGGGAACCGGGGCCAACGTCCTGACTTTC	CASSIGRLTGTGANVLTF
NA	NA	TRBV5-1	TRBJ1-3	TGCGCCAGCAGCTTGTATAAGGGAACGGGAGGAAACACCATATATTTT	CASSLYKGTGGNTIYF
NA	NA	TRBV5-1	TRBJ2-7	TGCGCCAGCAGCTTGGGGAGTGAATTTACCTACGAGCAGTACTTC	CASSLGSEFTYEQYF
NA	NA	TRBV28	TRBJ1-2	TGTGCCAGCAGTTTAGTGCAGACCCTCTATGGCTACACCTTC	CASSLVQTLYGYTF
NA	TRBD2	TRBV4-2	TRBJ2-7	TGTGCCAGCAGCCACTGGACTAGCGGCTCCTACGAGCAGTACTTC	CASSHWTSGSYEQYF
few	NA	TRBV23-1	TRBJ1-2	TGCGCCAGCAGTCAATCGGCCGATCCAATCTTC	CASSQSADPIF